This T cell receptor beta chain was recovered during a study of Ad26.COV2.S vaccination and SARS-CoV-2 variants. Treatment here: around 19 received Ad26.COV2.S at low or high dose, single or two shots; about 5 received placebo; per-sample allocation not given. It was on day 63 after the first vaccine or placebo injection that samples were taken. Produced via immunoSEQ multiplex PCR; TCRdb's table is partial and in-frame only. The sample carries about 680,000 clones, approximately 88% recorded once. The CDR3 is 11 amino acids. CDR1 and CDR2 (germline): MNHEY, SVGAGI. Trimming took off 5 bases at V and 8 bases at J, with 9 bases between the two ends.

The specimen was peripheral blood, collected in a trial of Ad26.COV2.S vaccine versus placebo. The chain links TRBV6-5 to TRBJ1-1, with unresolved D. The TCR sequence derives from a person between 18 and 65 years old who received the Ad26.COV2.S COVID-19 vaccine or a placebo. The chain's CDR3 is CASSTGGEAFF. Here the CDR3 DNA reads TGTGCCAGCAGTACGGGAGGAGAAGCTTTCTTT.